Presented here are 20 T cell receptor beta chains from one specimen sequenced in a study of cytomegalovirus exposure and HLA in healthy donors. Researchers ran the PCR with 60 Vbeta and 13 Jbeta primers. TCRdb keeps only in-frame clones here, not all; method: immunoSEQ multiplex PCR. The sample contains 150,000 to 200,000 clones, about 72% of which appear only once. Input material: PBMCs. These receptors were collected from a human donor in good health.

V is TRBV9 and J is TRBJ1-3, with 9 nucleotides matching TRBD1. The CDR3 is made up of 16 amino acids. V dropped 4 bases and J dropped 9; count of bases not matched to a gene: 14. Looked up from germline, CDR1 is SGDLS and CDR2 is YYNGEE. The CDR3 loop is CASSTYDRGGQSTIYF. DNA for the CDR3: TGTGCCAGCAGCACCTATGACAGGGGGGGTCAGAGCACCATATATTTT.

The rearrangement links TRBV6-6 to TRBJ2-3, with 8 bases aligning to TRBD1. Trimming took 5 bases from V and 9 from J; bases not matched to a gene: 10. Germline CDR1 is MNHNY and CDR2 is SVGAGI (reference sequence). The CDR3 consists of 14 residues. CDR3 nucleotide sequence: TGTGCCAGCAGTCCTCCCCTCGGACAGGGCACGCAGTATTTT. This codes for CASSPPLGQGTQYF.

The J gene is TRBJ2-7, the V gene TRBV5-4; TRBD2 agrees at 8 bases. The ends lost 1 base at V and 4 bases at J; junction bases unmatched: 13. Germline CDR1 SGHNT, CDR2 YYREEE (reference sequence). CDR3 length: 17 amino acids. CDR3 DNA sequence: TGTGCCAGCAGCTTGTCCTTGGGGGCGGGGGGACATTACGAGCAGTACTTC. Residues: CASSLSLGAGGHYEQYF.

V usage is TRBV27 and J usage is TRBJ1-5; D is perhaps TRBD1 (6 bases). V was cut by 4 bases and J by 0 bases, with 10 bases left in between. The germline V gene has CDR1 MNHEY and CDR2 SMNVEV (reference sequence). CDR3 size: 15 residues. The CDR3 DNA follows: TGTGCCAGCAGTTCCAGACAGGATAGCAATCAGCCCCAGCATTTT. Translation gives CASSSRQDSNQPQHF.

The DNA of the CDR3 is TGTGCCAGCAGTTACTCGCCACCGGTAGCCACTGAAGCTTTCTTT. It yields the protein CASSYSPPVATEAFF. The chain has TRBV6-5 and TRBJ1-1; the D is unclear. Germline V lookup: CDR1 MNHEY, CDR2 SVGAGI. CDR3 length: 15 amino acids. Trimming removed 0 bases from V and 4 bases from J, with 12 bases in between.

This clone was seen a few times. The V and J genes are TRBV5-1 and TRBJ2-5, with a weak D call TRBD1 (5 bases). CDR1 SGHRS and CDR2 YFSETQ come from the germline V gene. The CDR3 extends over 14 amino acids. Trimming took 1 base from V and 3 from J, leaving 10 bases between them. CDR3 residues: CASSLPGSEETQYF. DNA for the CDR3: TGCGCCAGCAGCTTGCCAGGGTCAGAAGAGACCCAGTACTTC. Using reference TRBV5-1 and TRBJ2-5 for the parts outside the CDR3, the full variable domain is KAGVTQTPRYLIKTRGQQVTLSCSPISGHRSVSWYQQTPGQGLQFLFEYFSETQRNKGNFPGRFSGRQFSNSRSEMNVSTLELGDSALYLCASSLPGSEETQYFGPGTRLLVL.

In nucleotides, the CDR3 is TGCGCCAGCAGCCAAGGACTAGCGGGGGGGCTACGGCCCGAGCAGTACTTC. This gives the protein CASSQGLAGGLRPEQYF. V and J are TRBV5-1 and TRBJ2-7; 15 nucleotides match TRBD2. The CDR3 sequence is 17 residues long. Germline CDR1 and CDR2: SGHRS and YFSETQ. Unmatched junction bases numbered 11, after V lost 4 bases and J lost 6 bases.

The V and J genes are TRBV30 and TRBJ1-6, with D perhaps TRBD1 (6 bases). Germline loops: CDR1 GTSNPN, CDR2 SVGIG (reference sequence). V was cut by 5 bases and J by 4 bases, with 18 bases left in between. The length of the CDR3 is 16 residues. The CDR3 nucleotides are TGTGCCTGGGCACAACGGGGGGCCTTTTATAATTCACCCCTCCACTTT. This codes for CAWAQRGAFYNSPLHF.

The rearrangement joins TRBV9 to TRBJ2-2, with unresolved D. CDR3 length equals 14 residues. Germline V CDR1 and CDR2: SGDLS, YYNGEE. The V gene lost 2 bases and the J gene lost 0 bases, with 5 bases spanning the gap. The CDR3 nucleotides read TGTGCCAGCAGCGTCGAGGCGAACACCGGGGAGCTGTTTTTT. Translated, it gives CASSVEANTGELFF.

The chain couples TRBV19 to TRBJ1-4; 7 nucleotides agree with TRBD1. CDR1 and CDR2 from the germline V gene are LNHDA and SQIVND (reference sequence). The CDR3 extends over 14 amino acids. Unmatched junction bases numbered 12, after V lost 5 bases and J lost 12 bases. This CDR3 is CASSPTAGGWELFF. The CDR3 DNA reads as TGTGCCAGTAGTCCTACGGCAGGGGGTTGGGAACTGTTTTTT.

This clone was picked up a small number of times. V is TRBV7-9 and J is TRBJ2-5; the match to TRBD2 covers 9 bases. The CDR3 is 14 residues long. The germline V gene encodes CDR1 SEHNR and CDR2 FQNEAQ (reference sequence). V shed 3 bases and J 5 bases; nucleotides not matched to a gene: 4. The CDR3 reads CASSLRGGLETQYF. The CDR3 bases are TGTGCCAGCAGCTTGCGGGGGGGCTTGGAGACCCAGTACTTC.

The rearrangement links TRBV15 to TRBJ2-7; TRBD1 matches 8 bases. CDR3 size: 15 residues. The V gene end was trimmed by 0 bases and the J gene end by 3 bases; junction bases not matched to a gene: 4. The germline CDR1 and CDR2 sequences are LNHNV and YYDKDF (reference sequence). The CDR3 region has the DNA TGTGCCACCAGCAGAGATTGGACAGGGAACTACGAGCAGTACTTC. It specifies CATSRDWTGNYEQYF.

The J gene is TRBJ1-5, the V gene TRBV28, with 8 bases lining up with TRBD1. This CDR3 spans 18 amino acids. The V and J ends lost 5 bases and 4 bases, in that order; junction bases with no gene match: 16. Per the germline V gene, CDR1 is MDHEN and CDR2 is SYDVKM. Here the CDR3 DNA reads TGTGCCAGCAGTCTCCCACCGGGGACAGGCATTCGTAATCAGCCCCAGCATTTT. Amino acid sequence: CASSLPPGTGIRNQPQHF.

The CDR3 DNA sequence: TGTGCCAGTAACCGGGACATTGCTAACTATGGCTACACCTTC. Protein sequence: CASNRDIANYGYTF. The chain combines TRBV19 with TRBJ1-2, with D possibly matching TRBD1 (6 bases). V lost 7 bases and J lost 0, with 12 bases in between. The CDR3 consists of 14 residues. Per the germline V gene, CDR1 is LNHDA and CDR2 is SQIVND (reference sequence).

The chain links TRBV19 to TRBJ1-1; 8 nucleotides align to TRBD1. The CDR3 contains 15 residues. V lost 5 bases to trimming and J lost 0 bases; unmatched junction nucleotides: 5. Germline values: CDR1 LNHDA, CDR2 SQIVND (reference sequence). The CDR3 is CASSPGQVLNTEAFF. The DNA for the CDR3 is TGTGCCAGTAGTCCGGGACAGGTCTTGAACACTGAAGCTTTCTTT.

The chain uses TRBV19 and TRBJ2-7; 10 nucleotides align to TRBD1. Germline V gene sequence: CDR1 LNHDA, CDR2 SQIVND (reference sequence). The CDR3 has 14 residues. The junction had 1 base not matched to a gene; V was cut back by 3 bases and J by 2 bases. This chain's CDR3 is CASSMDRGTYEQYF. For the CDR3, the DNA is TGTGCCAGTAGTATGGACAGGGGGACCTACGAGCAGTACTTC.

The V call is TRBV6-1, the J call TRBJ2-1; 8 bases match TRBD2. Germline V gene lookup returns CDR1 MNHNS and CDR2 SASEGT. The CDR3 runs 16 residues. V gave up 2 bases and J gave up 4 bases; unmatched junction bases: 7. Written as DNA, the CDR3 is TGTGCCAGCAGTGAAATCCAGCTAGCGGGTTACAATGAGCAGTTCTTC. It yields the protein CASSEIQLAGYNEQFF.

V usage is TRBV9 and J usage is TRBJ1-2; weak D call: TRBD1 (5 bases). This CDR3 comprises 14 residues. The germline gives CDR1 SGDLS, CDR2 YYNGEE. V was clipped by 1 base and J by 4 bases, with 11 bases between them. Here the CDR3 reads CASSVQGMGYGYTF. CDR3 DNA: TGTGCCAGCAGCGTACAGGGAATGGGCTATGGCTACACCTTC.

The gene calls are TRBV7-3 and TRBJ2-2, with 10 bases identical to TRBD1. Per the germline V gene, CDR1 is SGHTA and CDR2 is FQGTGA. J was trimmed by 7 bases and V by 3 bases; bases with no gene match: 5. The CDR3 has 15 amino acids. CDR3 in amino acids: CASSFAGQGIGELFF. Here the CDR3 DNA reads TGTGCCAGCAGCTTCGCGGGACAGGGGATCGGGGAGCTGTTTTTT. Variable domain in full (rest from reference TRBV7-3 and TRBJ2-2): GAGVSQTPSNKVTEKGKYVELRCDPISGHTALYWYRQSLGQGPEFLIYFQGTGAADDSGLPNDRFFAVRPEGSVSTLKIQRTERGDSAVYLCASSFAGQGIGELFFGEGSRLTVL.

V usage is TRBV19 and J usage is TRBJ1-6; D unresolved. The CDR3 has 15 residues. Germline CDR1 reads LNHDA; CDR2 reads SQIVND (reference sequence). V was pared by 7 bases and J by 10 bases, with 20 bases between. Here the CDR3 DNA reads TGTGCCAGTACCAACCGGGTGGCTGGGGAGTCACCCCTCCACTTT. Protein sequence: CASTNRVAGESPLHF.